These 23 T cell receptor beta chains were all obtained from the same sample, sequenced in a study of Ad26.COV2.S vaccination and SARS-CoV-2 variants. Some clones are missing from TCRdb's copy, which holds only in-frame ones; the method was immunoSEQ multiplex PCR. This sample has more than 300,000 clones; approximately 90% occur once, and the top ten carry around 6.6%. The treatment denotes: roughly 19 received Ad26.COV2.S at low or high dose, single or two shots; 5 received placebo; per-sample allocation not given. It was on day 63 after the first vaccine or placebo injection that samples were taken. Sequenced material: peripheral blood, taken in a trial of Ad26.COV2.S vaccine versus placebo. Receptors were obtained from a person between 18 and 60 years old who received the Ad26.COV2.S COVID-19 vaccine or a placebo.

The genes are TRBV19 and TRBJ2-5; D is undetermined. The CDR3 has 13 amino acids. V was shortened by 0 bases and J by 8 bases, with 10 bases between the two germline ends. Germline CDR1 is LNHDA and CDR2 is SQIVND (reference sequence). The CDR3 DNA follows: TGTGCCAGTAGTATAGATGTCCTCCGCACCCAGTACTTC. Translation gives CASSIDVLRTQYF. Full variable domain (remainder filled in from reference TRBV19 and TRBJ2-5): DGGITQSPKYLFRKEGQNVTLSCEQNLNHDAMYWYRQDPGQGLRLIYYSQIVNDFQKGDIAEGYSVSREKKESFPLTVTSAQKNPTAFYLCASSIDVLRTQYFGPGTRLLVL.

This CDR3 is CASRPFDRGLYDTEAFF. CDR3 nucleotide sequence: TGTGCCAGTAGACCATTCGACAGGGGACTATATGACACTGAAGCTTTCTTT. The chain couples TRBV19 to TRBJ1-1, with 8 bases that match TRBD1. In germline, CDR1 is LNHDA, CDR2 SQIVND (reference sequence). Losses at the gene ends were 6 bases for V and 3 bases for J; bases not matched to a gene: 15. The CDR3 totals 17 residues.

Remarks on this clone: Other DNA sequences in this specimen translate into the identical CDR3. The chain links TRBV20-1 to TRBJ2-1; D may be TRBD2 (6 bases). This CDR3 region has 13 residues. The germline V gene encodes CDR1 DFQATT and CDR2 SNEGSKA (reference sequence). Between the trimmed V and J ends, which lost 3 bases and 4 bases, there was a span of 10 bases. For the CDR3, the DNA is TGCAGTGCTAGTAGCGGAACATACAATGAGCAGTTCTTC. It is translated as CSASSGTYNEQFF.

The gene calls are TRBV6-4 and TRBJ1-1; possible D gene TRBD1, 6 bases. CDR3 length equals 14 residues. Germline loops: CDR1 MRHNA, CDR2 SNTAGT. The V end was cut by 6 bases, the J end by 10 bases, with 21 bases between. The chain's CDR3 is CASRLTSREGGAFF. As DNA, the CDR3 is TGTGCCAGCAGGTTAACAAGCAGGGAGGGGGGAGCTTTCTTT.

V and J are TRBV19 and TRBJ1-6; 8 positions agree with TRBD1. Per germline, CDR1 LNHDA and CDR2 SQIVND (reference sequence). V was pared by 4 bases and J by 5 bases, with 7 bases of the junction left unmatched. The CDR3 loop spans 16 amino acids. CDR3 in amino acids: CASSTPGQGNNSPLHF. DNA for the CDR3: TGTGCCAGTAGTACCCCCGGACAGGGAAATAATTCACCCCTCCACTTT.

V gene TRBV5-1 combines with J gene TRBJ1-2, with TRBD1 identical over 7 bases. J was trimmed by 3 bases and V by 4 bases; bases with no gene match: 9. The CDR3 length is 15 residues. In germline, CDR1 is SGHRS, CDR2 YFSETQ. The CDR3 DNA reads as TGCGCCAGCAGCCCGTTACAGGGGCGGGACTATGGCTACACCTTC. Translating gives CASSPLQGRDYGYTF.

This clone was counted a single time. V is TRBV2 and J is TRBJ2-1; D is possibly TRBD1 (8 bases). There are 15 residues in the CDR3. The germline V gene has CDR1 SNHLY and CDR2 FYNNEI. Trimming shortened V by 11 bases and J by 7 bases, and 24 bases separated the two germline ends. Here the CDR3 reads CASQGGGQDLNEQFF. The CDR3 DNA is TGTGCCTCTCAGGGGGGGGGACAGGACCTTAATGAGCAGTTCTTC.

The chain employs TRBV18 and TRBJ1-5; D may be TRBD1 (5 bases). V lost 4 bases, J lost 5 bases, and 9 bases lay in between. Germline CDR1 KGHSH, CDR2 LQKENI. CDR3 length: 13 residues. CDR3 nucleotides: TGTGCCAGCTCACGAGCGGGGGATCAGCCCCAGCATTTT. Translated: CASSRAGDQPQHF. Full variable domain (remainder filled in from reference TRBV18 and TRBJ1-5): NAGVMQNPRHLVRRRGQEARLRCSPMKGHSHVYWYRQLPEEGLKFMVYLQKENIIDESGMPKERFSAEFPKEGPSILRIQQVVRGDSAAYFCASSRAGDQPQHFGDGTRLSIL.

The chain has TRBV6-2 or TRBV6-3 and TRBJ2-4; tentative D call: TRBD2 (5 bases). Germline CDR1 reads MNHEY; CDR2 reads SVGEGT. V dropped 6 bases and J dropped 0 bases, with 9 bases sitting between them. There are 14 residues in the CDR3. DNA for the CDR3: TGTGCCAGCAGCCCCGGACTAGCCAAAAACATTCAGTACTTC. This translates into CASSPGLAKNIQYF.

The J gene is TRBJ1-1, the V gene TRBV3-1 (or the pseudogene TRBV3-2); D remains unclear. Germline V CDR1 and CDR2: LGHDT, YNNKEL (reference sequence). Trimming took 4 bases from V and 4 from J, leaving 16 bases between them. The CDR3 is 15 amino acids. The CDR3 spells CASSPGPFTTTEAFF. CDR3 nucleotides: TGTGCCAGCAGCCCAGGTCCCTTCACCACCACTGAAGCTTTCTTT.

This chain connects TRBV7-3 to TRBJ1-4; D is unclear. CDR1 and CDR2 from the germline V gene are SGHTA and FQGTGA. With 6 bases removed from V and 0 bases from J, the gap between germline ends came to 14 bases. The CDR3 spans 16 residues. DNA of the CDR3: TGTGCCAGCAGTACCGGGAAGTTCTCAACTAATGAAAAACTGTTTTTT. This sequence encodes CASSTGKFSTNEKLFF.

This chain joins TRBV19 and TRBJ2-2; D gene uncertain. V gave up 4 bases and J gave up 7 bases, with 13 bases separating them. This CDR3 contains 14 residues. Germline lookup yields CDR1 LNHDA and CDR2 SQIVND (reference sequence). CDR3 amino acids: CASSNERVGGELFF. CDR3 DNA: TGTGCCAGTAGTAATGAAAGGGTTGGCGGGGAGCTGTTTTTT.

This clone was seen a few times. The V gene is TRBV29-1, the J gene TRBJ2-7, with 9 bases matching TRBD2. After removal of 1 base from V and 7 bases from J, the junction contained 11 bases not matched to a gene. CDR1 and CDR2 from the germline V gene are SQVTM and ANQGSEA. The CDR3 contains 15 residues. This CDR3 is CSVEVTSGGYEEQYF. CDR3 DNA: TGCAGCGTTGAAGTGACTAGCGGAGGGTACGAGGAGCAGTACTTC.

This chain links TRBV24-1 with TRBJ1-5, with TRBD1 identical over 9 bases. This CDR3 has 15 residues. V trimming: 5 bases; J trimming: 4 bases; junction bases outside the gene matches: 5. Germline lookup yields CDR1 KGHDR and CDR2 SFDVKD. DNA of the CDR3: TGTGCCACCAGTGGTGGGACAGGGCCGAATCAGCCCCAGCATTTT. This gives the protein CATSGGTGPNQPQHF.

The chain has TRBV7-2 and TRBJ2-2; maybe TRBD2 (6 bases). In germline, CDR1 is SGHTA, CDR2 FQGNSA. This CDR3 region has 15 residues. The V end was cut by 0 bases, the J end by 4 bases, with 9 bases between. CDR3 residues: CASSLAGGPTGELFF. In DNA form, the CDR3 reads TGTGCCAGCAGCTTAGCGGGGGGACCCACCGGGGAGCTGTTTTTT. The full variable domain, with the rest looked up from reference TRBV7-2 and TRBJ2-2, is GAGVSQSPSNKVTEKGKDVELRCDPISGHTALYWYRQSLGQGLEFLIYFQGNSAPDKSGLPSDRFSAERTGGSVSTLTIQRTQQEDSAVYLCASSLAGGPTGELFFGEGSRLTVL.

In nucleotides, the CDR3 is TGTGCCAGCTCACCACCGACCGGAGCGGGTGAAGCTTTCTTT. Translated, it gives CASSPPTGAGEAFF. V usage is TRBV18 and J usage is TRBJ1-1; D unresolved. Germline V gene data show CDR1 as KGHSH and CDR2 as LQKENI. V was shortened by 0 bases and J by 7 bases, with 12 bases between the two germline ends. The CDR3 totals 14 residues.

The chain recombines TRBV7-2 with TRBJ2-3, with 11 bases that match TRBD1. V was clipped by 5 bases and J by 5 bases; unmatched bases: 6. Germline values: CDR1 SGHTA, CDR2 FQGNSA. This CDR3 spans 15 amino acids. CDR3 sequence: CASSILGTGGDTQYF. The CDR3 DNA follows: TGTGCCAGCAGCATACTCGGGACAGGGGGAGATACGCAGTATTTT.

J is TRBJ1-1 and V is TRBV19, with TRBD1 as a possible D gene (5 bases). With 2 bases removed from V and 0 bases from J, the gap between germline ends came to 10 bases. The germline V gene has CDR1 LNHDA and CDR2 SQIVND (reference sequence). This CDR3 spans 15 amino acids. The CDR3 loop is CASSIRGAMNTEAFF. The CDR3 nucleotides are TGTGCCAGTAGTATACGCGGGGCAATGAACACTGAAGCTTTCTTT.

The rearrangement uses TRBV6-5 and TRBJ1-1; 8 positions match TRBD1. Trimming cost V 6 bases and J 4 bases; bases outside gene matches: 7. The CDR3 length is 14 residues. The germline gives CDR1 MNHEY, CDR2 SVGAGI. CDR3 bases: TGTGCCAGCAGCAAGGACAGGGTGGGCACTGAAGCTTTCTTT. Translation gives CASSKDRVGTEAFF.

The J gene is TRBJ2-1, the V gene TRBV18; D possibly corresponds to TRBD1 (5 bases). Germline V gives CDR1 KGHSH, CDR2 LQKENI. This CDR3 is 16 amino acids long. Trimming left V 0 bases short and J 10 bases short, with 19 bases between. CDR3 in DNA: TGTGCCAGCTCACCACCGGGGCAGTTTCTAGGAACGGAGCAGTTCTTC. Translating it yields CASSPPGQFLGTEQFF.

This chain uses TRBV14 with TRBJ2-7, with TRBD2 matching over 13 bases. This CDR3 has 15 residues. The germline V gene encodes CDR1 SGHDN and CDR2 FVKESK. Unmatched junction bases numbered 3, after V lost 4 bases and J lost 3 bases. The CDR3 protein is CASSRGTSGVYEQYF. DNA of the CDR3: TGTGCCAGCAGCCGCGGGACTAGCGGGGTCTACGAGCAGTACTTC.

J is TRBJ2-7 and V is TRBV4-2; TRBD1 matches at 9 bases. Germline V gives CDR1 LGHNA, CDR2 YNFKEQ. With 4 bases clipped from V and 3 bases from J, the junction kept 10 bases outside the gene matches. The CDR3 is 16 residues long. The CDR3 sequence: CASSRKFGTGNYEQYF. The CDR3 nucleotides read TGTGCCAGCAGCCGAAAATTCGGGACAGGGAACTACGAGCAGTACTTC.

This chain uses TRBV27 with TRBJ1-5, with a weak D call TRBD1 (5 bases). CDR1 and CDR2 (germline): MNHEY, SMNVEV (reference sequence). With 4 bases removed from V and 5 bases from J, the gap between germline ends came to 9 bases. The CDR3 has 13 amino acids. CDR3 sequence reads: CASSYTGYQPQHF. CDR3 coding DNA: TGTGCCAGCAGTTATACAGGATATCAGCCCCAGCATTTT.